The 8 T cell receptor beta chains below come from one sample, sequenced in a study of shared clonotypes between healthy human individuals. Some clones are missing from TCRdb's copy, which holds only in-frame ones; the method was immunoSEQ multiplex PCR. Among 400,000 to 550,000 clones listed, about 80% were seen once. Material: PBMCs. These receptors all stem from a middle-aged woman in good health. Some clones in this sample may be carry-over from other donors' samples.

The CDR3 DNA sequence: TGTGCCAGCAGCGGAGGACTCGACTCCTACAATGAGCAGTTCTTC. It codes for CASSGGLDSYNEQFF. The chain recombines TRBV5-4 with TRBJ2-1; a possible D gene is TRBD2 (5 bases). Germline V lookup: CDR1 SGHNT, CDR2 YYREEE (reference sequence). The CDR3 has 15 amino acids. V was shortened by 4 bases and J by 0 bases, with 11 bases between the two germline ends.

The genes are TRBV9 and TRBJ2-3, with D perhaps matching TRBD1 or TRBD2 (5 bases each). The CDR3 loop spans 16 amino acids. The germline V gene encodes CDR1 SGDLS and CDR2 YYNGEE. V lost 4 bases and J 2 bases, leaving 17 bases between the germline ends. CDR3 sequence (DNA): TGTGCCAGCAGCACCGGACCGCCGGGACCCACAGATACGCAGTATTTT. This encodes CASSTGPPGPTDTQYF.

The rearrangement joins TRBV19 to TRBJ2-3, with 8 bases identical to TRBD1. The junction had 11 bases not matched to a gene; V was cut back by 8 bases and J by 4 bases. The germline gives CDR1 LNHDA, CDR2 SQIVND (reference sequence). The CDR3 sequence is 15 residues long. The CDR3 coding sequence is TGTGCCAGTTCCCCTAGGACAGGGAGTTCAGATACGCAGTATTTT. Translation gives CASSPRTGSSDTQYF.

The CDR3 sequence is CASSVDRGQPQHF. For the CDR3, the DNA is TGTGCCAGCAGTGTTGACAGGGGGCAGCCCCAGCATTTT. V is TRBV6-4 and J is TRBJ1-5, with 9 bases aligning to TRBD1. This CDR3 comprises 13 residues. The germline gives CDR1 MRHNA, CDR2 SNTAGT. V lost 4 bases, J lost 7 bases, and 2 bases stayed unmatched.

The V gene is TRBV7-6, the J gene TRBJ2-7; 8 positions agree with TRBD1. This CDR3 has 15 amino acids. The germline gives CDR1 SGHVS, CDR2 FNYEAQ. The ends lost 5 bases at V and 0 bases at J; junction bases unmatched: 6. The chain's CDR3 is CASSPRTGNSYEQYF. CDR3 bases: TGTGCCAGCAGCCCGCGGACAGGGAACTCCTACGAGCAGTACTTC.

This chain joins TRBV7-8 and TRBJ2-1; D may be TRBD2 (5 bases). The CDR3 is 14 residues long. V gave up 3 bases and J gave up 5 bases, with 11 bases separating them. Germline-derived CDR1 and CDR2 are SGHVS and FQNEAQ. In DNA, the CDR3 is TGTGCCAGCAGCTTCACAAACGGGGACAATGAGCAGTTCTTC. It encodes CASSFTNGDNEQFF.

This chain links TRBV10-3 with TRBJ1-1; possible D gene TRBD1, 5 bases. The V gene lost 2 bases and the J gene lost 3 bases, with 13 bases spanning the gap. The CDR3 totals 15 residues. The germline V gene encodes CDR1 ENHRY and CDR2 SYGVKD. CDR3 in DNA: TGTGCCATCAGTGAGGCTCCGGGGGTGGACACTGAAGCTTTCTTT. It is translated as CAISEAPGVDTEAFF.

The rearrangement links TRBV6-6 to TRBJ2-5, with 7 positions matching TRBD2. CDR1 is MNHNY, CDR2 SVGAGI, per germline (reference sequence). The CDR3 consists of 13 residues. V shed 8 bases, J shed 2 bases, and the junction held 5 bases outside the gene matches. The CDR3 region is CASGRDEQETQYF. In DNA form, the CDR3 reads TGTGCCAGCGGGAGGGACGAGCAAGAGACCCAGTACTTC.